This T cell receptor (beta chain) was sequenced in a study of breast tumors, draining lymph nodes, adjacent tissues. Whole-study findings and limits: Tumor TCR diversity was below lymph nodes but above nontumor tissue.

The CDR3 loop spans 15 amino acids. Trimming shortened V by 0 bases and J by 2 bases, and 12 bases separated the two germline ends. CDR1 is SGHRS and CDR2 is YFSETQ in the germline V gene. TCRdb re-called the multiplex PCR reads through MiXCR, storing one row per CDR3 protein. The sample includes some 150,000 distinct CDR3 sequences, more than 25% of them seen just once. This clonotype was recorded many times. Its antigen is unknown. The lymph nodes were axillary draining lymph nodes from breast cancer patients. Input material: axillary lymph node tissue. This receptor was taken from a female donor with breast cancer. Some clones in this sample may be carry-over from other donors' samples. The genes are TRBV5-1 and TRBJ2-7; D may be TRBD1 or TRBD2 (6 bases each). CDR3: CASSLVGGNTYEQYF. DNA for the CDR3: TGCGCCAGCAGCTTGGTGGGGGGCAATACCTACGAGCAGTACTTC.